This T cell receptor (beta chain) is drawn from a study of preoperative IRX-2 immunotherapy in early breast cancer. TCRdb's copy holds only in-frame clones and misses some; the assay was immunoSEQ multiplex PCR. The sample shows about 62,000 clones, 94% of them seen only once. The CDR3 loop spans 17 amino acids. Germline CDR1 reads KGHSH; CDR2 reads LQKENI. V gave up 1 base and J gave up 1 base, with 11 bases separating them. Treatment of the sample: preoperative locoregional IRX-2 cytokine immunotherapy. This chain connects TRBV18 to TRBJ1-6; unclear D gene. The sample was acquired from a patient treated with IRX-2 immunotherapy. This clonotype was sampled from a human donor with breast cancer. CDR3 bases: TGTGCCAGCTCACCACTCCCCCCGGGGTCCTATAATTCACCCCTCCACTTT. It is translated as CASSPLPPGSYNSPLHF.